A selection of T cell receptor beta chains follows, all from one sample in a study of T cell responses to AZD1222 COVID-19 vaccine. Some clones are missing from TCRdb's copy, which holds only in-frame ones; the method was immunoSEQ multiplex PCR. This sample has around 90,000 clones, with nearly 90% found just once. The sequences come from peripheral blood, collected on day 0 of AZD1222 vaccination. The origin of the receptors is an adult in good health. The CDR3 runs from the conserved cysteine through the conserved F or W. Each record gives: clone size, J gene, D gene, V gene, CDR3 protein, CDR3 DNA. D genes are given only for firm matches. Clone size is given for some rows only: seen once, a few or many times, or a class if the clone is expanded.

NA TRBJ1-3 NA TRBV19 CASTTQSGNSGNTIYF TGTGCCAGTACTACCCAGTCGGGGAACTCTGGAAACACCATATATTTT
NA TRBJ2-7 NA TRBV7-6 CASSASTGALNEQYF TGTGCCAGCAGCGCCTCGACCGGGGCACTGAACGAGCAGTACTTC
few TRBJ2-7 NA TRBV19 CASSRVHGSYEQYF TGTGCCAGTAGTAGGGTTCACGGGAGCTACGAGCAGTACTTC
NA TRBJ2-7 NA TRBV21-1 CASSKGYSGVYEQYF TGTGCCAGCAGCAAAGGATACAGCGGGGTGTACGAGCAGTACTTC
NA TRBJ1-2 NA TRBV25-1 CASSESGGLYGYTF TGTGCCAGCAGTGAATCGGGCGGGCTCTATGGCTACACCTTC
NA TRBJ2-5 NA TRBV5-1 CASSLGLGETQYF TGCGCCAGCAGCTTGGGCCTAGGGGAGACCCAGTACTTC
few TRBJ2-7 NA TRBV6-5 CASSYDRDGYEQYF TGTGCCAGCAGTTACGACCGGGACGGGTACGAGCAGTACTTC
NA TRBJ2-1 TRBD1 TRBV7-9 CASSERTGGNTATIYEQFF TGTGCCAGCAGCGAGAGGACAGGGGGAAATACGGCCACAATCTATGAGCAGTTCTTC
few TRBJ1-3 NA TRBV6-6 CASKDYVAGNTIYF TGTGCCAGCAAAGACTACGTTGCTGGAAACACCATATATTTT
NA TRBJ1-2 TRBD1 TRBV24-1 CATRAPTGDYTF TGTGCCACTAGAGCACCGACAGGGGACTACACCTTC
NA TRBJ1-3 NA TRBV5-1 CASSPAMGNTIYF TGCGCCAGCAGCCCGGCAATGGGAAACACCATATATTTT
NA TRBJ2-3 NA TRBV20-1 CSARVTDTQYF TGCAGTGCTAGAGTTACAGATACGCAGTATTTT
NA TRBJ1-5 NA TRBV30 CAGGRGASNQPQHF TGTGCTGGGGGGCGGGGAGCCAGCAATCAGCCCCAGCATTTT
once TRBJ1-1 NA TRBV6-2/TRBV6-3 CASSLKGGNTEAFF TGTGCCAGCAGTTTGAAGGGGGGGAACACTGAAGCTTTCTTT
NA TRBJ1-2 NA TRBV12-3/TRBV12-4 CASSLVQGYGYTF TGTGCCAGCAGTTTAGTACAGGGCTATGGCTACACCTTC
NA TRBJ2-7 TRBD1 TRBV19 CASSTPFRTGGMDEQYF TGTGCCAGTAGTACGCCTTTTAGGACAGGGGGTATGGACGAGCAGTACTTC
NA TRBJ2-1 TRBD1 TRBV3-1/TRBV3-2 CASSRMTGLSYNEQFF TGTGCCAGCAGCCGGATGACAGGGTTGTCCTACAATGAGCAGTTCTTC
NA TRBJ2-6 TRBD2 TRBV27 CASRLGLGNSGANVLTF TGTGCCAGCAGGTTAGGACTAGGGAACTCTGGGGCCAACGTCCTGACTTTC
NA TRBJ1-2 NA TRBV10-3 CAISESTGAVYGYTF TGTGCCATCAGTGAGTCGACGGGGGCGGTCTATGGCTACACCTTC
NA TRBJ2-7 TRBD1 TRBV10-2 CASRDRGLNEQYF TGCGCCAGCAGGGACAGGGGGCTCAACGAGCAGTACTTC
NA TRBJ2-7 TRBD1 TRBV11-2 CASSLSGTGQPYEQYF TGTGCCAGCAGCTTATCCGGGACAGGGCAGCCCTACGAGCAGTACTTC
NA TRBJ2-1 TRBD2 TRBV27 CASSQRLAGQANEQFF TGTGCCAGCAGTCAGAGACTAGCGGGGCAGGCAAATGAGCAGTTCTTC
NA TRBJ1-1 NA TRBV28 CASSLGWNTEAFF TGTGCCAGCAGTCTCGGGTGGAACACTGAAGCTTTCTTT
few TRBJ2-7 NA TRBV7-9 CASSAGPDEQYF TGTGCCAGCAGCGCGGGACCTGACGAGCAGTACTTC
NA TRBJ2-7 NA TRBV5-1 CASSPDSSYEQYF TGCGCCAGCAGCCCGGACAGCTCCTACGAGCAGTACTTC
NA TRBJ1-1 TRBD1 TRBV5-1 CASSLVARGLTEAFF TGCGCCAGCAGCTTGGTTGCCAGGGGGCTAACTGAAGCTTTCTTT
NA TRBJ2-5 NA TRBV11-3 CASSLVHGSETQYF TGTGCCAGCAGCTTAGTCCACGGCTCAGAGACCCAGTACTTC
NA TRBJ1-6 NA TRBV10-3 CAISEAVWGSPLHF TGTGCCATCAGTGAGGCAGTTTGGGGTTCACCCCTCCACTTT
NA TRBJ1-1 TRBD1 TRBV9 CASSVEVGGEAFF TGTGCCAGCAGCGTAGAGGTAGGGGGCGAAGCTTTCTTT
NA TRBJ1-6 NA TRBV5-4 CASSLMGGYSPLHF TGTGCCAGCAGCTTGATGGGGGGCTATTCACCCCTCCACTTT
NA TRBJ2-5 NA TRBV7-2 CASSLTEQETQYF TGTGCCAGCAGCTTAACCGAACAAGAGACCCAGTACTTC
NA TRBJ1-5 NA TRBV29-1 CSFSGAQGSNQPQHF TGCAGCTTTTCTGGGGCCCAGGGCAGCAATCAGCCCCAGCATTTT
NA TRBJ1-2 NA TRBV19 CASSTLQVPYGYTF TGTGCCAGTAGTACGCTACAGGTCCCCTATGGCTACACCTTC
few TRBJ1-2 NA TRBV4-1 CASSQNPGGYTF TGCGCCAGCAGCCAGAACCCGGGCGGCTACACCTTC
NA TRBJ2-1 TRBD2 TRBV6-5 CASSYIGGARYNEQFF TGTGCCAGCAGTTATATCGGGGGGGCCCGATACAATGAGCAGTTCTTC
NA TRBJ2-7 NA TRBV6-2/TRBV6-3 CASSSYHPDEQYF TGTGCCAGCAGCTCCTACCACCCCGACGAGCAGTACTTC
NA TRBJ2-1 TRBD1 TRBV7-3 CASSPDRGIYNEQFF TGTGCCAGCAGCCCGGACAGGGGGATTTACAATGAGCAGTTCTTC
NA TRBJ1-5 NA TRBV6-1 CASSEGGLSNQPQHF TGTGCCAGCAGTGAAGGGGGTCTGAGCAATCAGCCCCAGCATTTT
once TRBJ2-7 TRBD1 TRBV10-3 CAISEGGQGSYEQYF TGTGCCATCAGTGAGGGGGGACAGGGATCGTACGAGCAGTACTTC
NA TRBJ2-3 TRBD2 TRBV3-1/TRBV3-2 CASSRRLAGLGTDTQYF TGTGCCAGCAGCCGCCGACTAGCGGGGTTGGGCACAGATACGCAGTATTTT